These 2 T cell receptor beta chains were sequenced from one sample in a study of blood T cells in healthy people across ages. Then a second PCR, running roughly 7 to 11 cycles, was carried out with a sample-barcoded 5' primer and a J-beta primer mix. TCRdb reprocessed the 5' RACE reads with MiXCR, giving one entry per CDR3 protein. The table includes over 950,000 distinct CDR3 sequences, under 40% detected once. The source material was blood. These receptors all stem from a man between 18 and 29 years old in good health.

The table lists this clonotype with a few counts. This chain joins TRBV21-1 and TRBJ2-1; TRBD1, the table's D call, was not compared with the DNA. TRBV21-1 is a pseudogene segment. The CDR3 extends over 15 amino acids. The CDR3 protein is CASSFLRGGTDEQFF. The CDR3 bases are TGTGCCAGCAGCTTCCTTCGAGGGGGGACGGATGAGCAGTTCTTC.

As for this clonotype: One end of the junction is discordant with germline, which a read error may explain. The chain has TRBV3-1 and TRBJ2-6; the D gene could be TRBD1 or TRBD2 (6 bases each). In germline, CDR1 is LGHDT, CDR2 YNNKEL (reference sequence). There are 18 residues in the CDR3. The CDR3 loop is CASSQVVSGKPGANVPTF. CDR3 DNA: TGTGCCAGCAGCCAAGTTGTTTCAGGGAAACCGGGGGCCAACGTCCCGACTTTC.